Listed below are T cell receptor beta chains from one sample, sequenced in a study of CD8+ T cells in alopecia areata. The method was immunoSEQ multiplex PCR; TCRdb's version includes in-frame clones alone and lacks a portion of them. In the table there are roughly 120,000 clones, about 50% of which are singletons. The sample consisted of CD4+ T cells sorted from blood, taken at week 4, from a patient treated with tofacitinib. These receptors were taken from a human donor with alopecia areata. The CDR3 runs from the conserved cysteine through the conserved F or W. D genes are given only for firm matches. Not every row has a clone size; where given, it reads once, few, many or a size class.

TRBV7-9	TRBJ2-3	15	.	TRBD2	CASSFGTSGADTQYF	TGTGCCAGCAGCTTCGGGACTAGCGGAGCAGATACGCAGTATTTT
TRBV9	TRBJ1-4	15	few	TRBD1	CASSTGQGGVEKLFF	TGTGCCAGCAGCACTGGACAGGGCGGTGTTGAAAAACTGTTTTTT
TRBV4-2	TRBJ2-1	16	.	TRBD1	CASSQESGGTYNEQFF	TGTGCCAGCAGCCAAGAATCAGGGGGCACCTACAATGAGCAGTTCTTC
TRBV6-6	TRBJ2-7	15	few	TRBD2	CASTPEVAGPYEQYF	TGTGCCAGCACCCCGGAGGTAGCGGGACCTTACGAGCAGTACTTC
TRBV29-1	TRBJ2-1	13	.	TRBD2	CSVGLADYNEQFF	TGCAGCGTTGGCCTAGCGGATTACAATGAGCAGTTCTTC
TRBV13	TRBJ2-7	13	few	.	CASKWGAAYEQYF	TGTGCCAGCAAGTGGGGCGCAGCCTACGAGCAGTACTTC
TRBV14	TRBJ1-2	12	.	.	CASSLDTYGYTF	TGTGCCAGCAGCCTCGACACCTATGGCTACACCTTC
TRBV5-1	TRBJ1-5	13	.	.	CASSFSGDQPQHF	TGCGCCAGCAGTTTCTCCGGGGACCAGCCCCAGCATTTT
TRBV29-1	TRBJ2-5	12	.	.	CSAAGPEETQYF	TGCAGCGCCGCAGGCCCGGAGGAGACCCAGTACTTC
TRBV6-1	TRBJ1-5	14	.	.	CASSGRQANQPQHF	TGTGCCAGCAGCGGGCGACAGGCCAATCAGCCCCAGCATTTT
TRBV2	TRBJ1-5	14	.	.	CASSRLNSNQPQHF	TGTGCCAGCAGCAGGCTGAATAGCAATCAGCCCCAGCATTTT
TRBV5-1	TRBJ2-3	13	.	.	CASSSFSTDTQYF	TGCGCCAGCAGCAGCTTCTCCACAGATACGCAGTATTTT
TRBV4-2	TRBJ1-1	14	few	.	CASSQGRVHTEAFF	TGTGCCAGCAGCCAAGGTCGGGTTCACACTGAAGCTTTCTTT
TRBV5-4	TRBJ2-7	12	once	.	CASSLVGNEQYF	TGTGCCAGCAGCTTGGTGGGGAACGAGCAGTACTTC
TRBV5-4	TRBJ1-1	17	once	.	CASSFLVGFEVDTEAFF	TGTGCCAGCAGCTTTCTTGTGGGGTTCGAAGTCGACACTGAAGCTTTCTTT
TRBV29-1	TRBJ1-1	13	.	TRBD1	CSARGQGAVEAFF	TGCAGCGCCCGGGGACAGGGGGCTGTTGAAGCTTTCTTT
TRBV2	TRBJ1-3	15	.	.	CASSGHYVSGNTIYF	TGTGCCAGCAGTGGACACTATGTCTCTGGAAACACCATATATTTT
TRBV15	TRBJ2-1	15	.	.	CATSSRGYAYNEQFF	TGTGCCACCAGCAGCAGGGGTTACGCCTACAATGAGCAGTTCTTC
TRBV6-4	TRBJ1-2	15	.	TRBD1	CASSDSRQGSGGYTF	TGTGCCAGCAGTGATTCGAGACAGGGCTCCGGTGGCTACACCTTC
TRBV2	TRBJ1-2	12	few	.	CASTVSGYGYTF	TGTGCCAGCACGGTATCGGGGTATGGCTACACCTTC
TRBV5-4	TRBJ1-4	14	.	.	CASSLGGNNEKLFF	TGTGCCAGCAGCCTGGGAGGGAATAATGAAAAACTGTTTTTT
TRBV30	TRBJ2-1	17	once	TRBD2	CAWSGGGASGRGNEQFF	TGTGCCTGGAGTGGGGGAGGGGCTAGCGGGAGAGGCAATGAGCAGTTCTTC
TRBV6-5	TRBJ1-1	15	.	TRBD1	CASSGRDRPNTEAFF	TGTGCCAGCAGTGGCCGGGACAGGCCCAACACTGAAGCTTTCTTT
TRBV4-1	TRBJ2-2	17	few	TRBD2	CASSQTLAVMNTGELFF	TGCGCCAGCAGCCAGACGCTAGCGGTTATGAACACCGGGGAGCTGTTTTTT
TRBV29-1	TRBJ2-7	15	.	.	CSVGGLAASSYEQYF	TGCAGCGTTGGGGGGCTAGCGGCAAGCTCCTACGAGCAGTACTTC
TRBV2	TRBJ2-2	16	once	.	CASSTALGLNTGELFF	TGTGCCAGCAGTACGGCCCTCGGGTTGAACACCGGGGAGCTGTTTTTT